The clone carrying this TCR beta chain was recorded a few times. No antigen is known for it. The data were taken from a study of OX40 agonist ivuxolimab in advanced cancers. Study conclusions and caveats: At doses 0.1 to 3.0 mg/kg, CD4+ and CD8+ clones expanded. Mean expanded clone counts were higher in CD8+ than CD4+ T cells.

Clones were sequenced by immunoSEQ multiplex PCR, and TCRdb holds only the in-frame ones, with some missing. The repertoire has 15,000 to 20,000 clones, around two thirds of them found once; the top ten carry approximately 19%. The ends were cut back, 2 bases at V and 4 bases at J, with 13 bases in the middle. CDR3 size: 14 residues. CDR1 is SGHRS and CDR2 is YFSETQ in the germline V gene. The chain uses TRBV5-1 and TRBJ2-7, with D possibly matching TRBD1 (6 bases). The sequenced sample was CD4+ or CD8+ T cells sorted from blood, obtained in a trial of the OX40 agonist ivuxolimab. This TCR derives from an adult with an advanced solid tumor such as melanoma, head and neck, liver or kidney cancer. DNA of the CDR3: TGCGCCAGCAGCTTTACAGGGACCCCTTACGAGCAGTACTTC. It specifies CASSFTGTPYEQYF.